The rows below give T cell receptor beta chains drawn from one sample of a study of T cell repertoires in cytomegalovirus infection. TCRdb redid the calling of the reads with MiXCR, one entry per CDR3 protein. The sample has roughly 990,000 distinct CDR3 sequences, around 32% seen once; the top ten hold about an eighth. The antigens these receptors bind are not known. The sample here was cultured CD8+ T cells from PBMCs, taken from culture after CMV antigen stimulation. These receptors came from a human donor in good health (CMV status not recorded). Some clones in this sample may be carry-over from other donors' samples. CDR3s include the opening cysteine and the closing phenylalanine or tryptophan. Each record gives: D gene, V gene, clone size, J gene, CDR3 protein, CDR3 DNA. A D gene is named only where the DNA matches it firmly. Only some rows state a clone size, as once, few, many or a class for expanded clones.

D: .
V: TRBV7-6
size: .
J: TRBJ1-1
CDR3: CASSPKSGPEAFF
DNA: TGTGCCAGCAGCCCTAAATCGGGACCTGAAGCTTTCTTT

D: .
V: TRBV12-3/TRBV12-4
size: many
J: TRBJ1-2
CDR3: CASSGTRTHTNYGYTF
DNA: TGTGCCAGCAGCGGAACGAGGACACACACTAACTATGGCTACACCTTC

D: .
V: TRBV7-9
size: few
J: TRBJ2-6
CDR3: CASSLGLESGANVLTF
DNA: TGTGCCAGCAGCTTAGGCCTTGAATCTGGGGCCAACGTCCTGACTTTC

D: .
V: TRBV9
size: few
J: TRBJ1-2
CDR3: CASSPGGGSGGYTF
DNA: TGTGCCAGCAGCCCCGGTGGGGGAAGCGGCGGCTACACCTTC

D: .
V: TRBV7-9
size: few
J: TRBJ2-2
CDR3: CASSLNPGTGELFF
DNA: TGTGCCAGCAGCCTCAACCCAGGCACCGGGGAGCTGTTTTTT

D: .
V: TRBV5-3
size: .
J: TRBJ2-1
CDR3: CASSYEGGRNEQFF
DNA: TGTGCCAGCAGTTATGAGGGGGGCCGGAATGAGCAGTTCTTC

D: .
V: TRBV2
size: .
J: TRBJ2-1
CDR3: CALVLGGGAYNEQFF
DNA: TGTGCCCTTGTGCTGGGCGGAGGGGCCTACAATGAGCAGTTCTTC

D: .
V: TRBV4-3
size: .
J: TRBJ2-4
CDR3: CASSQEEGWQGVGIQYF
DNA: TGCGCCAGCAGCCAAGAGGAAGGTTGGCAGGGAGTTGGCATTCAGTACTTC

D: TRBD2
V: TRBV18
size: .
J: TRBJ2-6
CDR3: CASRGVGANVLTF
DNA: TGTGCCAGCCGGGGGGTAGGAGCCAACGTCCTGACTTTC

D: .
V: TRBV15
size: .
J: TRBJ1-2
CDR3: CATRRSGANYGYTF
DNA: TGTGCCACCCGGAGGTCGGGGGCTAACTATGGCTACACCTTC

D: .
V: TRBV6-6
size: .
J: TRBJ1-6
CDR3: CATTRGNSPLHF
DNA: TGTGCCACCACGCGGGGTAATTCACCCCTCCACTTT

D: .
V: TRBV7-6
size: few
J: TRBJ1-4
CDR3: CASSTRGAGEKLFF
DNA: TGTGCCAGCAGCACTCGGGGAGCGGGTGAAAAACTGTTTTTT

D: .
V: TRBV7-9
size: many
J: TRBJ2-1
CDR3: CASSGPSSYNEQFF
DNA: TGTGCCAGCAGCGGCCCTAGCTCCTACAATGAGCAGTTCTTC

D: .
V: TRBV6-6
size: few
J: TRBJ1-5
CDR3: CASSYEGGTQPQHF
DNA: TGTGCCAGCAGTTACGAGGGGGGTACGCAGCCCCAGCATTTT

D: .
V: TRBV5-1
size: .
J: TRBJ2-1
CDR3: CASSLQASWDEQFF
DNA: TGCGCCAGCAGCTTGCAGGCGTCTTGGGATGAGCAGTTCTTC

D: .
V: TRBV13
size: .
J: TRBJ1-3
CDR3: CASSLSQSGNTIYF
DNA: TGTGCCAGCAGCTTATCTCAGAGTGGAAACACCATATATTTT

D: .
V: TRBV29-1
size: .
J: TRBJ2-6
CDR3: CSVEGGPEDHGANVLTF
DNA: TGCAGCGTTGAAGGGGGTCCTGAGGACCATGGGGCCAACGTCCTGACTTTC

D: .
V: TRBV7-9
size: few
J: TRBJ2-2
CDR3: CASSSPQSANTGELFF
DNA: TGTGCCAGCAGCTCTCCCCAATCGGCGAACACCGGGGAGCTGTTTTTT

D: TRBD1
V: TRBV15
size: .
J: TRBJ1-5
CDR3: CATTPDRADNQPQHF
DNA: TGTGCCACCACCCCGGACAGGGCTGACAATCAGCCCCAGCATTTT

D: .
V: TRBV4-2
size: once
J: TRBJ2-1
CDR3: CASSQDAEMWGFGEQFF
DNA: TGTGCCAGCAGCCAAGATGCGGAGATGTGGGGCTTCGGTGAGCAGTTCTTC

D: .
V: TRBV5-6
size: .
J: TRBJ1-5
CDR3: CASSSTEGSNQPQHF
DNA: TGTGCCAGCAGCTCGACAGAAGGAAGCAATCAGCCCCAGCATTTT

D: .
V: TRBV25-1
size: few
J: TRBJ2-4
CDR3: CAAEGGQNIQYF
DNA: TGTGCCGCGGAAGGGGGACAAAACATTCAGTACTTC

D: TRBD2
V: TRBV25-1
size: .
J: TRBJ2-3
CDR3: CASSLGTGGPRDTQYF
DNA: TGTGCCAGCAGTCTCGGGACGGGGGGGCCAAGAGATACGCAGTATTTT

D: .
V: TRBV4-2
size: few
J: TRBJ1-2
CDR3: CASSQENLGNYGYTF
DNA: TGTGCCAGCAGCCAAGAAAATCTGGGGAACTATGGCTACACCTTC

D: .
V: TRBV27
size: few
J: TRBJ2-2
CDR3: CASGNVRVVPGELFF
DNA: TGTGCCAGCGGAAATGTCAGGGTGGTTCCCGGGGAGCTGTTTTTT

D: .
V: TRBV9
size: .
J: TRBJ2-3
CDR3: CASSPVSQGVTDTQYF
DNA: TGTGCCAGCAGCCCCGTGAGTCAGGGTGTCACAGATACGCAGTATTTT

D: TRBD2
V: TRBV27
size: few
J: TRBJ2-1
CDR3: CASSSGGGRYNEQFF
DNA: TGTGCCAGCAGTTCCGGCGGGGGACGCTACAATGAGCAGTTCTTC

D: .
V: TRBV6-1
size: .
J: TRBJ2-7
CDR3: CASSSGTEEPYEQYF
DNA: TGTGCCAGCAGTTCCGGGACGGAGGAACCCTACGAGCAGTACTTC

D: .
V: TRBV7-6
size: many
J: TRBJ2-6
CDR3: CASSPPSGANVLTF
DNA: TGTGCCAGCAGCCCGCCCTCTGGGGCCAACGTCCTGACTTTC

D: TRBD1
V: TRBV2
size: .
J: TRBJ2-6
CDR3: CASSTWDRPLSGANVLTF
DNA: TGTGCCAGCAGTACCTGGGACAGGCCTCTCTCTGGGGCCAACGTCCTGACTTTC

D: .
V: TRBV7-2
size: many
J: TRBJ2-1
CDR3: CASSLGLVNEQFF
DNA: TGTGCCAGCAGCTTAGGCCTGGTTAATGAGCAGTTCTTC

D: TRBD1
V: TRBV4-3
size: .
J: TRBJ2-1
CDR3: CASSQDPPGQVYNEQFF
DNA: TGCGCCAGCAGCCAAGATCCTCCGGGACAGGTTTACAATGAGCAGTTCTTC

D: .
V: TRBV10-2
size: .
J: TRBJ1-5
CDR3: CASSERRFQPQHF
DNA: TGCGCCAGCAGTGAGAGGAGGTTCCAGCCCCAGCATTTT

D: TRBD2
V: TRBV28
size: .
J: TRBJ2-2
CDR3: CASSGGGSNTGELFF
DNA: TGTGCCAGCAGTGGCGGGGGATCGAACACCGGGGAGCTGTTTTTT

D: .
V: TRBV12-3/TRBV12-4
size: .
J: TRBJ2-3
CDR3: CASSLAVTFRRDTQYF
DNA: TGTGCCAGCAGTTTAGCGGTCACCTTCCGAAGGGATACGCAGTATTTT

D: .
V: TRBV6-2/TRBV6-3
size: .
J: TRBJ2-2
CDR3: CASSPLGQGAGDRELFF
DNA: TGTGCCAGCAGCCCCTTGGGGCAGGGAGCTGGAGACCGGGAGCTGTTTTTT

D: .
V: TRBV6-8
size: few
J: TRBJ2-2
CDR3: CASSYSAVADTGELFF
DNA: TGTGCCAGCAGTTACTCAGCGGTTGCGGATACCGGGGAGCTGTTTTTT

D: .
V: TRBV6-6
size: few
J: TRBJ1-2
CDR3: CASSGPEGGYTF
DNA: TGTGCCAGCAGTGGCCCGGAAGGGGGCTACACCTTC

D: .
V: TRBV2
size: .
J: TRBJ2-2
CDR3: CASSDFSRRGVAGELFF
DNA: TGTGCCAGCAGTGATTTTTCTAGGAGAGGGGTCGCCGGGGAGCTGTTTTTT

D: .
V: TRBV12-5
size: .
J: TRBJ2-1
CDR3: CASGLGGSHNEQFF
DNA: TGTGCTAGTGGTTTGGGGGGCAGCCACAATGAGCAGTTCTTC

D: .
V: TRBV14
size: .
J: TRBJ1-2
CDR3: CASSQDRSVNAIGYGYTF
DNA: TGTGCCAGCAGCCAAGATCGGAGCGTGAATGCAATCGGCTATGGCTACACCTTC

D: .
V: TRBV19
size: .
J: TRBJ1-6
CDR3: CASSIGASSPLHF
DNA: TGTGCCAGTAGTATAGGGGCAAGTTCACCCCTCCACTTT

D: TRBD1
V: TRBV2
size: .
J: TRBJ2-1
CDR3: CASSVPGTGATIELYNEQFF
DNA: TGTGCCAGCAGTGTTCCCGGGACAGGGGCCACCATAGAACTCTACAATGAGCAGTTCTTC

D: .
V: TRBV7-9
size: few
J: TRBJ1-1
CDR3: CASSAGAGYNAEAFF
DNA: TGTGCCAGCAGCGCGGGCGCAGGGTACAACGCTGAAGCTTTCTTT

D: TRBD1
V: TRBV4-1
size: few
J: TRBJ1-4
CDR3: CASSRQGNEKLFF
DNA: TGCGCCAGCAGCCGACAGGGGAATGAAAAACTGTTTTTT

D: .
V: TRBV27
size: .
J: TRBJ1-2
CDR3: CASSFTRAGYGYTF
DNA: TGTGCCAGCAGTTTTACCAGGGCCGGCTATGGCTACACCTTC

D: .
V: TRBV27
size: few
J: TRBJ2-1
CDR3: CASSYGGPDNEQFF
DNA: TGTGCCAGCAGTTACGGGGGGCCAGACAATGAGCAGTTCTTC

D: .
V: TRBV28
size: .
J: TRBJ1-2
CDR3: CASSRDGERSYGYTF
DNA: TGTGCCAGCAGCCGGGACGGCGAGAGGAGCTATGGCTACACCTTC

D: .
V: TRBV2
size: .
J: TRBJ2-1
CDR3: CASYPTNNEQFF
DNA: TGTGCCAGCTACCCCACCAACAATGAGCAGTTCTTC

D: .
V: TRBV12-3/TRBV12-4
size: few
J: TRBJ2-3
CDR3: CASSLDPLTPSTDTQYF
DNA: TGTGCCAGCAGTTTAGACCCACTGACTCCTAGCACAGATACGCAGTATTTT

D: TRBD2
V: TRBV7-2
size: many
J: TRBJ2-3
CDR3: CASSLLAGADTQYF
DNA: TGTGCCAGCAGCTTATTAGCGGGGGCAGATACGCAGTATTTT

D: TRBD2
V: TRBV10-3
size: .
J: TRBJ2-5
CDR3: CAVRTSGGETQYF
DNA: TGTGCCGTACGGACTAGCGGGGGAGAGACCCAGTACTTC

D: TRBD2
V: TRBV20-1
size: .
J: TRBJ2-1
CDR3: CSAIRRGGKNEQFF
DNA: TGCAGTGCCATACGACGGGGGGGGAAAAATGAGCAGTTCTTC

D: TRBD1
V: TRBV27
size: .
J: TRBJ1-2
CDR3: CASSDAGTQGDYGYTF
DNA: TGTGCCAGCTCCGACGCGGGGACACAGGGGGACTATGGCTACACCTTC

D: .
V: TRBV7-9
size: .
J: TRBJ1-1
CDR3: CASAPGGEAFF
DNA: TGTGCCAGCGCGCCGGGGGGTGAAGCTTTCTTT

D: .
V: TRBV12-3/TRBV12-4
size: .
J: TRBJ2-2
CDR3: CASSDGPYTGELFF
DNA: TGTGCCAGCAGTGACGGTCCCTACACCGGGGAGCTGTTTTTT

D: .
V: TRBV9
size: .
J: TRBJ1-1
CDR3: CASSPLRGGGRGDTEAFF
DNA: TGTGCCAGCAGCCCCCTCCGGGGGGGGGGGCGCGGGGACACTGAAGCTTTCTTT